This T cell receptor beta chain was obtained from a study of technical replicates of blood from several donors (dated by TCRdb to the late 2010s). To note about this clone: No antigen is known for it. Base qualities are not at hand, and no much larger clone is one base apart.

The method was the immunoSEQ multiplex PCR assay. TCRdb took over this immuneACCESS table, retaining in-frame rearrangements with V and J assigned. Such tables are incomplete; in checked studies, under half of the missing clones stem from an unresolved V gene, and the remainder is unexplained. Recorded for this sample are about 16,000 clones; just under 90% of them occurred a single time. The top ten clonotypes cover 9% to 15% of the sample. The sequence came from a human donor in good health. Sequenced: PBMCs.

CDR3 loop: CASSFLARHTDTQYF. The bases are TGTGCCAGCAGTTTCCTAGCGAGGCACACAGATACGCAGTATTTT. Recombination joined TRBV27 with TRBJ2-3; TRBD2 is a possible D gene, resting on 6 matching bases. CDR1 MNHEY and CDR2 SMNVEV were looked up in the germline V gene (reference sequence). The V and J ends are trimmed by 3 bases and 2 bases, leaving 12 bases between them. The CDR3 measures 15 amino acids from cysteine to phenylalanine. The retained sequence is limited to the CDR3, 45 bases, with the frame set at the first base.